Below, 17 T cell receptor beta chains from the same sample are listed, as sequenced in a study of blood T cell repertoires in COVID-19. The table came from immunoSEQ multiplex PCR; TCRdb's copy has only in-frame clones and leaves some out. The sample records under 150,000 clones, over 70% being singletons. Sequencing used peripheral blood. The source is a man between 45 and 60 years old with active COVID-19.

This clone showed up just once. V is TRBV5-4 and J is TRBJ2-1; 12 positions agree with TRBD2. Germline CDR1 is SGHNT and CDR2 is YYREEE (reference sequence). Losses at the gene ends were 4 bases for V and 7 bases for J; bases not matched to a gene: 6. This CDR3 is 15 amino acids long. CDR3 protein: CASSPTSGGRNEQFF. The CDR3, as DNA: TGTGCCAGCAGCCCCACTAGCGGGGGGCGGAATGAGCAGTTCTTC.

The V and J genes are TRBV15 and TRBJ1-1; 11 nucleotides align to TRBD1. This CDR3 has 13 residues. Germline assignment: CDR1 LNHNV and CDR2 YYDKDF (reference sequence). The V and J ends lost 5 bases and 11 bases, in that order; junction bases with no gene match: 7. The CDR3 DNA follows: TGTGCCACCAGCCTCCGGGACAGGGGGAGGGCTTTCTTT. Protein: CATSLRDRGRAFF.

The genes are TRBV5-5 and TRBJ1-3; 8 bases are a match to TRBD1. V shed 4 bases, J shed 2 bases, and the junction held 8 bases outside the gene matches. Per the germline V gene, CDR1 is SGHKS and CDR2 is YYEKEE (reference sequence). The CDR3 is 16 residues long. CDR3 sequence: CASSPYRGGTGNTIYF. CDR3 DNA sequence: TGTGCCAGCAGCCCATACAGGGGGGGGACTGGAAACACCATATATTTT.

The chain links TRBV7-9 to TRBJ1-4, with 9 bases fitting TRBD1. Germline-derived CDR1 and CDR2 are SEHNR and FQNEAQ (reference sequence). J lost 3 bases, V lost 5 bases, and 4 bases had no gene match. The CDR3 is made up of 15 amino acids. The CDR3 coding sequence is TGTGCCAGCAGCGCGGACAGGGGACCTAATGAAAAACTGTTTTTT. Translated, it gives CASSADRGPNEKLFF.

The chain uses TRBV15 and TRBJ2-2, with a weak D call TRBD1 (5 bases). CDR3 length: 15 residues. Germline V gene data show CDR1 as LNHNV and CDR2 as YYDKDF (reference sequence). Trimming stripped 5 bases from V and 3 bases from J, with 13 bases between. The CDR3 is CATSLDRTYTGELFF. The CDR3 nucleotides are TGTGCCACCAGCCTCGACAGAACTTACACCGGGGAGCTGTTTTTT.

This chain uses TRBV2 with TRBJ1-1; tentatively, D is TRBD1 (5 bases). Trimming left V 5 bases short and J 1 base short, with 11 bases between. The CDR3 is 14 amino acids. Per the germline V gene, CDR1 is SNHLY and CDR2 is FYNNEI. For the CDR3, the DNA is TGTGCCAGCAGTTCTGGACAACGGAACACTGAAGCTTTCTTT. Encoded protein: CASSSGQRNTEAFF.

This chain joins TRBV4-1 and TRBJ1-2, with D tentatively TRBD1 (5 bases). Germline CDR1 and CDR2: MGHRA and YSYEKL. This CDR3 region has 16 residues. V was shortened by 3 bases and J by 0 bases, with 14 bases between the two germline ends. For the CDR3, the DNA is TGCGCCAGCAGCCAGATTGGGGGGAATCCTAACTATGGCTACACCTTC. Its protein product is CASSQIGGNPNYGYTF.

This sequence joins TRBV2 and TRBJ2-1; tentatively, D is TRBD2 (6 bases). The CDR3 is 14 residues long. V was clipped by 8 bases and J by 0 bases, with 11 bases between them. Germline V gene lookup returns CDR1 SNHLY and CDR2 FYNNEI. CDR3 region: CASRDFISYNEQFF. The DNA for the CDR3 is TGTGCCAGCCGGGACTTTATCTCCTACAATGAGCAGTTCTTC.

The CDR3 loop reads CASSALTCSRSAIYF. The CDR3 DNA follows: TGCGCCAGCAGTGCCCTAACCTGTTCCCGAAGCGCCATATATTTT. This rearrangement joins TRBV10-1 to TRBJ1-3, with D unclear. Trimming took off 4 bases at V and 11 bases at J, with 21 bases between the two ends. Germline V gives CDR1 WNHNN, CDR2 SYGVQD (reference sequence). The CDR3 spans 15 residues.

The rearrangement uses TRBV11-2 and TRBJ1-6; D unclear. The CDR3 is 13 amino acids. The V gene lost 5 bases and the J gene lost 9 bases, with 11 bases spanning the gap. Germline-derived CDR1 and CDR2 are SGHAT and FQNNGV. In DNA form, the CDR3 reads TGTGCCAGCAGCCCCGCGGGTCCTTCACCCCTCCACTTT. Translation: CASSPAGPSPLHF.

The chain has TRBV15 and TRBJ1-2; TRBD1 matches at 7 bases. The J segment lost 1 base and the V segment lost 3 bases, leaving 5 bases of the junction unmatched. Germline CDR1 LNHNV, CDR2 YYDKDF (reference sequence). The CDR3 has 15 residues. CDR3 bases: TGTGCCACCAGCAGGGCGGACAGGCTTAACTATGGCTACACCTTC. Translation: CATSRADRLNYGYTF.

The rearrangement links TRBV11-2 to TRBJ1-6, with D hard to call. Trimming removed 0 bases from V and 9 bases from J, with 9 bases in between. Germline loops: CDR1 SGHAT, CDR2 FQNNGV. This CDR3 is 14 amino acids long. As DNA, the CDR3 is TGTGCCAGCAGCTTAGATGAGGTCCGTTCACCCCTCCACTTT. Amino acids: CASSLDEVRSPLHF.

The chain combines TRBV7-9 with TRBJ1-2; a weak D match, TRBD1 (6 bases). The V end was cut by 1 base, the J end by 6 bases, with 12 bases between. CDR3 length: 14 residues. From germline, CDR1 is SEHNR and CDR2 FQNEAQ (reference sequence). CDR3 DNA: TGTGCCAGCAGCTTAGACGGGACATATGATGGCTACACCTTC. Its translation is CASSLDGTYDGYTF. The variable domain in full, with the rest retrieved from reference TRBV7-9 and TRBJ1-2, is DTGVSQNPRHKITKRGQNVTFRCDPISEHNRLYWYRQTLGQGPEFLTYFQNEAQLEKSRLLSDRFSAERPKGSFSTLEIQRTEQGDSAMYLCASSLDGTYDGYTFGSGTRLTVV.

The chain joins TRBV2 to TRBJ2-7; 11 bases agree with TRBD1. Germline CDR1 reads SNHLY; CDR2 reads FYNNEI. Trimming cost V 4 bases and J 4 bases; bases outside gene matches: 3. The CDR3 is 14 residues long. The CDR3 reads CASSVDRGRYEQYF. The CDR3 DNA is TGTGCCAGCAGTGTGGACAGGGGGCGTTACGAGCAGTACTTC.

This clone was seen once. The chain couples TRBV15 to TRBJ2-7, with 9 bases lining up with TRBD1. V lost 1 base, J lost 5 bases, and 6 bases stayed unmatched. The germline CDR1 and CDR2 sequences are LNHNV and YYDKDF (reference sequence). This CDR3 is 15 amino acids long. The CDR3 is CATSRGGQGPHEQYF. CDR3 DNA: TGTGCCACCAGCAGAGGGGGACAGGGACCCCACGAGCAGTACTTC.

The rearrangement uses TRBV5-1 and TRBJ1-2, with 7 bases aligning to TRBD1. The CDR3 is made up of 14 amino acids. Germline values: CDR1 SGHRS, CDR2 YFSETQ. Trimming cost V 3 bases and J 2 bases; bases outside gene matches: 4. This chain's CDR3 is CASSSGTVNYGYTF. The CDR3 DNA reads TGCGCCAGCAGCTCAGGGACAGTGAACTATGGCTACACCTTC.

The V call is TRBV11-2, the J call TRBJ2-2; 9 nucleotides match TRBD2. CDR1 is SGHAT, CDR2 FQNNGV, per germline. V gave up 5 bases and J gave up 5 bases; unmatched junction bases: 3. This CDR3 comprises 14 residues. The CDR3, as DNA: TGTGCCAGCAGCCGCGGGGGGGTAACCGGGGAGCTGTTTTTT. This translates into CASSRGGVTGELFF. The entire variable domain, with the rest obtained from reference TRBV11-2 and TRBJ2-2, is as follows: EAGVAQSPRYKIIEKRQSVAFWCNPISGHATLYWYQQILGQGPKLLIQFQNNGVVDDSQLPKDRFSAERLKGVDSTLKIQPAKLEDSAVYLCASSRGGVTGELFFGEGSRLTVL.